This TCR beta chain was sequenced in a study of blood T cell repertoires in COVID-19. Libraries were prepared by immunoSEQ multiplex PCR; TCRdb keeps only in-frame clonotypes and omits some of them. This table has fewer than 200,000 clones, about three quarters appearing once. The germline V gene encodes CDR1 MNHEY and CDR2 SVGAGI. Trimming left V 6 bases short and J 5 bases short, with 8 bases between. The CDR3 is 13 residues long. Only a few counts were recorded for this clone. The TCR sequence derives from a man aged 60-69 years with acute or convalescent COVID-19. The gene calls are TRBV6-5 and TRBJ1-6; D unclear. Sequencing was performed on peripheral blood. The CDR3 reads CASRPSNNSPLHF. CDR3 DNA sequence: TGTGCCAGCAGACCGAGCAATAATTCACCCCTCCACTTT.